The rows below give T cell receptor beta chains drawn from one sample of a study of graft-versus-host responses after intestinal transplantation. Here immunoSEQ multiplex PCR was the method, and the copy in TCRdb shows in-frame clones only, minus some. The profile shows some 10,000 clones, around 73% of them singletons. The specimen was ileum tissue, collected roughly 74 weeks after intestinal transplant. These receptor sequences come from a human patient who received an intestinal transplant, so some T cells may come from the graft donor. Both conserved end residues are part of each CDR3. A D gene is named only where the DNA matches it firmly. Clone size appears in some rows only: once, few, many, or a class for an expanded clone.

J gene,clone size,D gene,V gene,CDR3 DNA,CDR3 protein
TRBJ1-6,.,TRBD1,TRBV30,TGTGCCTGGAACCGGGACAGGGGACGGGATAATTCACCCCTCCACTTT,CAWNRDRGRDNSPLHF
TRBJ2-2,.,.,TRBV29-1,TGCAGCGCAACCGGGGAGCTGTTTTTT,CSATGELFF
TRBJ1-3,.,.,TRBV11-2,TGTGCCAGCAGCTTAGACAACTCTGGAAACACCATATATTTT,CASSLDNSGNTIYF
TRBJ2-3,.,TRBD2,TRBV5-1,TGCGCCAGCAGCTCCTTAGCGGGAGTGGTCACAGATACGCAGTATTTT,CASSSLAGVVTDTQYF
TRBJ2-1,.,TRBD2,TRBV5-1,TGCGCCAGCAGCTTGGAATCTAGCGGGAACAATGAGCAGTTCTTC,CASSLESSGNNEQFF
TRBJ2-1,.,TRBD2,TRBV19,TGTGCCAGTAATAGACTAGCGACCTCGCACAATGAGCAGTTCTTC,CASNRLATSHNEQFF
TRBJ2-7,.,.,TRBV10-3,TGTGCCATCAGCTGGGGTGACAGGACCTACGAGCAGTACTTC,CAISWGDRTYEQYF
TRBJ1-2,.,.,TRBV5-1,TGCGCCAGCAGCTTGGCGGCAGGGGAAGGCTACACCTTC,CASSLAAGEGYTF
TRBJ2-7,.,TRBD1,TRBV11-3,TGTGCCAGCAGCCACAGGGGTGGGGACGAGCAGTACTTC,CASSHRGGDEQYF
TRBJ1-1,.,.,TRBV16,TGTGCCAGCAGACAGAGCCTGAACACTGAAGCTTTCTTT,CASRQSLNTEAFF
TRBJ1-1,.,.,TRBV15,TGTGCCACCAGCAGAGATCGGGGGCCGGGGGCGAACACTGAAGCTTTCTTT,CATSRDRGPGANTEAFF
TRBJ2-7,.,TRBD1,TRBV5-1,TGCGCCAGCAGCTCATCCGGGACAGGGGGACGCTACGAGCAGTACTTC,CASSSSGTGGRYEQYF
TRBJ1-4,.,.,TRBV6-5,TGTGCCAGCAGTTCCACAGGGACAACTAATGAAAAACTGTTTTTT,CASSSTGTTNEKLFF
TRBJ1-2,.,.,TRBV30,TGTGCCTGGACCGAGACAACCACTAACTATGGCTACACCTTC,CAWTETTTNYGYTF
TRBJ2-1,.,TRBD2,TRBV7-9,TGTGCCAGCAGCTTAGTAGCGGGGCAGAACAATGAGCAGTTCTTC,CASSLVAGQNNEQFF
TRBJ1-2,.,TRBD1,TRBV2,TGTGCCAGCAGTGAAGGGACAGGGTATGGCTACACCTTC,CASSEGTGYGYTF
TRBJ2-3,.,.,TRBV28,TGTGCCAGCAGTTGGAGGGTGGGGGATTGGAGCACAGATACGCAGTATTTT,CASSWRVGDWSTDTQYF
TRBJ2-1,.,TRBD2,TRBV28,TGTGCCAGCAGTTTCCCCAGGCGGGAGGGCCCCCTTTACAATGAGCAGTTCTTC,CASSFPRREGPLYNEQFF
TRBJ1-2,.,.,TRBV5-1,TGCGCCAGCAGCTTGGATAACTATGGCTACACCTTC,CASSLDNYGYTF
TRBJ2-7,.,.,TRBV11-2,TGTGCCAGCAGGTGGGCGGGGCTCGGGTCCTACGAGCAGTACTTC,CASRWAGLGSYEQYF
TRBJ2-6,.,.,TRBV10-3,TGTGCCATTAGGGGATGGTCGAGGTACGGGGCCAACGTCCTGACTTTC,CAIRGWSRYGANVLTF
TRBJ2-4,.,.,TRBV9,TGTGCCAGCAGCGCAGACCCACAGGGAAACATTCAGTACTTC,CASSADPQGNIQYF
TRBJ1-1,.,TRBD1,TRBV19,TGTGCCAGTACCGCTCGGGACAGGGTAGACACTGAAGCTTTCTTT,CASTARDRVDTEAFF
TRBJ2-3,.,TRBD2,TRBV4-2,TGTGCCAGCAGCCGCCAGCAGAGCGGGAGGGCCGTCACAGATACGCAGTATTTT,CASSRQQSGRAVTDTQYF
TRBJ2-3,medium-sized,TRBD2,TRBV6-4,TGTGCCAGCAGTAGCGGGGGGAGCACAGATACGCAGTATTTT,CASSSGGSTDTQYF
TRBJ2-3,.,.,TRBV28,TGTGCCAGCAGTTTCCCGGGACCACCCCCCACAGATACGCAGTATTTT,CASSFPGPPPTDTQYF
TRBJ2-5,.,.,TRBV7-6,TGTGCCAGCAGCTTAGCTATAGCCCTCCAAGAGACCCAGTACTTC,CASSLAIALQETQYF
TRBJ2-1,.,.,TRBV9,TGTGCCAGCAGCGTAGGACCCAGGAGGTTATACAATGAGCAGTTCTTC,CASSVGPRRLYNEQFF
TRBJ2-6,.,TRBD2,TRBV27,TGTGCCAGCCGAGAACGGTGGACTAGTGTCTCTGGGGCCAACGTCCTGACTTTC,CASRERWTSVSGANVLTF